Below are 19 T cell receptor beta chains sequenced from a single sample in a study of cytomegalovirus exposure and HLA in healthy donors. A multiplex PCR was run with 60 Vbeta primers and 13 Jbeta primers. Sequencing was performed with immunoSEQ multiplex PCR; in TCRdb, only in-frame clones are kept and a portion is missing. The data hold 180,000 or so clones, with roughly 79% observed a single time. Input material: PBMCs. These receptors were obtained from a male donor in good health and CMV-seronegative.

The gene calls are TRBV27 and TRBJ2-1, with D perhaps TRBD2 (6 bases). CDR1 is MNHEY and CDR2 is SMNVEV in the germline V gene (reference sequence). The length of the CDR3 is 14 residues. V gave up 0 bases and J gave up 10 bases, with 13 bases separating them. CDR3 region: CASSLSRGMGEQFF. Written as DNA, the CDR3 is TGTGCCAGCAGTTTATCACGGGGGATGGGAGAGCAGTTCTTC.

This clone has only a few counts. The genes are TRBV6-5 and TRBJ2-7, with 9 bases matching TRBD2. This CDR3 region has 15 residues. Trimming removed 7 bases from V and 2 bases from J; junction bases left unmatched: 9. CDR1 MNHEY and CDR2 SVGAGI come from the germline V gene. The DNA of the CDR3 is TGTGCCAGCAAGATTCAGGCTAGCGGGACCTACGAGCAGTACTTC. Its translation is CASKIQASGTYEQYF.

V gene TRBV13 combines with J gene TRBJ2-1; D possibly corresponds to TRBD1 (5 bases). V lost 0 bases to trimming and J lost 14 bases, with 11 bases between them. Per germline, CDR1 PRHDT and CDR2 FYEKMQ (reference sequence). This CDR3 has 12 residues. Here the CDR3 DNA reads TGTGCCAGCAGCTTAGGACGGACACGGGAGTTCTTC. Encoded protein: CASSLGRTREFF.

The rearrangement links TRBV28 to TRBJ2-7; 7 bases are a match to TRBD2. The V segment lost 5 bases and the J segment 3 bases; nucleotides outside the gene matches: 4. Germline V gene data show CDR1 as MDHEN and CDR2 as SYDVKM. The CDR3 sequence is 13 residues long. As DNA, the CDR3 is TGTGCCAGCAGTGCCCGCGGGAGCTACGAGCAGTACTTC. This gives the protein CASSARGSYEQYF.

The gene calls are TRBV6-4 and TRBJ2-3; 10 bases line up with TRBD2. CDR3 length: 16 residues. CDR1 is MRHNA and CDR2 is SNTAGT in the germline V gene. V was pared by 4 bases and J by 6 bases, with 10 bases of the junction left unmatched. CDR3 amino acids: CASSVKSGGAADTQYF. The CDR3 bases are TGTGCCAGCAGTGTAAAGAGCGGGGGGGCCGCCGATACGCAGTATTTT.

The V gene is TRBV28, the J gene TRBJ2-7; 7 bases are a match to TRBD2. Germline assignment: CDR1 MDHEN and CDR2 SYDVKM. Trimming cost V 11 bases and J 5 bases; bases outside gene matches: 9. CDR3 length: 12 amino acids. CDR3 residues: CAGGGGEDEQYF. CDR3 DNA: TGTGCCGGTGGGGGAGGGGAGGACGAGCAGTACTTC.

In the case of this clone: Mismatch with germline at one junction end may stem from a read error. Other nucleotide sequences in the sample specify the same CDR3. The CDR3 loop reads CASHSGGAGNEKLFF. The DNA of the CDR3 is TGTGCCAGCCACTCAGGCGGGGCAGGTAATGAAAAGCTGTTTTTT. This sequence joins TRBV28 and TRBJ1-4, with a tentative D call TRBD1 (5 bases). The CDR3 has 15 residues. Looked up from germline, CDR1 is MDHEN and CDR2 is SYDVKM.

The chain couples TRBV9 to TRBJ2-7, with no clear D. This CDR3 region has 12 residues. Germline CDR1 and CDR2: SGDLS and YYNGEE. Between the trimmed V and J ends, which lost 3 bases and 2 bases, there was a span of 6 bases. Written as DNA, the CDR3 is TGTGCCAGCAGCGCTACTCCCTACGAGCAGTACTTC. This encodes CASSATPYEQYF.

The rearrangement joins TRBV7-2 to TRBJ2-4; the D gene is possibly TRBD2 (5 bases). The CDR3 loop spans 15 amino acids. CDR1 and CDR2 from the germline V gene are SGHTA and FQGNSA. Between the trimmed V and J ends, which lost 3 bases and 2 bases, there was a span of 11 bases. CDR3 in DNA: TGTGCCAGCAGCTTGGAGGAGGCCTCCAAAAACATTCAGTACTTC. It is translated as CASSLEEASKNIQYF.

The CDR3 DNA is TGTGCCAGCACCACGGGGAATTTGATCGATGAGCAGTTCTTC. This translates into CASTTGNLIDEQFF. J is TRBJ2-1 and V is TRBV7-6, with D possibly matching TRBD2 (5 bases). The length of the CDR3 is 14 residues. Germline V gene sequence: CDR1 SGHVS, CDR2 FNYEAQ. Trimming stripped 7 bases from V and 8 bases from J, with 18 bases between.

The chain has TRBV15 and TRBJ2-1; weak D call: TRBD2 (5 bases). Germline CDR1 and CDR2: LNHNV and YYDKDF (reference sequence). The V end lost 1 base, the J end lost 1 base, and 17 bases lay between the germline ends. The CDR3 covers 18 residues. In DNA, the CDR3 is TGTGCCACCAGCAGAGCTTCCTTGGGTAGCGTATCCTACAATGAGCAGTTCTTC. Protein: CATSRASLGSVSYNEQFF. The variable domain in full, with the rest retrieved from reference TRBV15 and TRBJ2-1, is DAMVIQNPRYQVTQFGKPVTLSCSQTLNHNVMYWYQQKSSQAPKLLFHYYDKDFNNEADTPDNFQSRRPNTSFCFLDIRSPGLGDTAMYLCATSRASLGSVSYNEQFFGPGTRLTVL.

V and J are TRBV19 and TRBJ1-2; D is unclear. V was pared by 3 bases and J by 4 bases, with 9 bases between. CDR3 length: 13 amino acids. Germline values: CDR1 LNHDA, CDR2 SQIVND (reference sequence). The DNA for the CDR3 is TGTGCCAGTAGTATCTCACCGAGCTATGGCTACACCTTC. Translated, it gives CASSISPSYGYTF.

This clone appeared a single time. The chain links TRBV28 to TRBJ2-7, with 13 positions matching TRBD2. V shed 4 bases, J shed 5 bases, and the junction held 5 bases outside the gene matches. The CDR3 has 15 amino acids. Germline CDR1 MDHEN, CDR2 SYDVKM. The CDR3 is CASSSGLAGAHEQYF. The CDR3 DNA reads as TGTGCCAGCAGTTCCGGACTAGCGGGAGCCCACGAGCAGTACTTC.

The CDR3 sequence is CASSARTGYSYEQYF. The CDR3 DNA reads as TGTGCCAGTAGTGCCCGGACAGGGTATTCCTACGAGCAGTACTTC. The chain has TRBV19 and TRBJ2-5; 8 nucleotides align to TRBD1. The J call may be faulty, since TRBJ2-7 better matches the DNA end. The CDR3 contains 15 residues. Germline lookup yields CDR1 LNHDA and CDR2 SQIVND (reference sequence).

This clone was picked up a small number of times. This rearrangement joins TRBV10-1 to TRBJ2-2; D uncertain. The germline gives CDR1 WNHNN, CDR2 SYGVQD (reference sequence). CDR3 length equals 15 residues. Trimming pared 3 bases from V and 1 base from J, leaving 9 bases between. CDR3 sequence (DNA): TGCGCCAGCAGTGAAAACGCCGGGAACACCGGGGAGCTGTTTTTT. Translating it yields CASSENAGNTGELFF.

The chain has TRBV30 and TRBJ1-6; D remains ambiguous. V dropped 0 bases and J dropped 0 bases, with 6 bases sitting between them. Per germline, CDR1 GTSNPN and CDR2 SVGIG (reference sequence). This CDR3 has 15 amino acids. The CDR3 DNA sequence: TGTGCCTGGAGTGTAAAGAGCTCCTATAATTCACCCCTCCACTTT. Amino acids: CAWSVKSSYNSPLHF. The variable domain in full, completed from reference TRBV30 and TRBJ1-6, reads SQTIHQWPATLVQPVGSPLSLECTVEGTSNPNLYWYRQAAGRGLQLLFYSVGIGQISSEVPQNLSASRPQDRQFILSSKKLLLSDSGFYLCAWSVKSSYNSPLHFGNGTRLTVT.

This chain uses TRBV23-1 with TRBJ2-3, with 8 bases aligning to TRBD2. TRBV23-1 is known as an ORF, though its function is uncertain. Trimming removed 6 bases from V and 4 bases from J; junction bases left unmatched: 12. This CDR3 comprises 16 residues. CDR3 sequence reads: CASRRLAPKVADTQYF. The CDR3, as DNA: TGCGCCAGCAGGAGACTAGCGCCAAAGGTGGCAGATACGCAGTATTTT.

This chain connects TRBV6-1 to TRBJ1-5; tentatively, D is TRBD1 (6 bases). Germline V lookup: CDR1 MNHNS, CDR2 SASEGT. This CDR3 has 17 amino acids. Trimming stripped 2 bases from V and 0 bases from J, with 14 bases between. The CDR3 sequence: CASSEWPGELSNQPQHF. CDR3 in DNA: TGTGCCAGCAGTGAATGGCCAGGGGAGCTTAGCAATCAGCCCCAGCATTTT.

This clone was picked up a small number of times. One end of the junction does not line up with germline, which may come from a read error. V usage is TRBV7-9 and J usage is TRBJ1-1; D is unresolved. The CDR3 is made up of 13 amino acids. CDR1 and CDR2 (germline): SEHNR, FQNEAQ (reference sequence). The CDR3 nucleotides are TGTTCCAGCGCCCTTTGGCAGAACACTGAAGCTTTCTTT. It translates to CSSALWQNTEAFF. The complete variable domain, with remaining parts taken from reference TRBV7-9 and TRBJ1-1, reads DTGVSQNPRHKITKRGQNVTFRCDPISEHNRLYWYRQTLGQGPEFLTYFQNEAQLEKSRLLSDRFSAERPKGSFSTLEIQRTEQGDSAMYLCSSALWQNTEAFFGQGTRLTVV.